Below, 13 T cell receptor beta chains from the same sample are listed, as sequenced in a study of CXCR3-negative and CXCR3-positive naive CD8 T cells. The antigens of these receptors remain unknown. Study-wide results and caveats: TRB CDR3 hydrophobicity was greater in CXCR3-positive naive cells than in CXCR3-negative naive cells.

The authors made the TRB cDNA libraries by 5' RACE using UMI labels. Reprocessing the 5' RACE reads, TCRdb reports a single entry for every CDR3 protein and omits DNA. Recorded for this sample: about 50,000 distinct CDR3 sequences. The sequenced sample consisted of naive CXCR3+ CD8+ T cells from blood. Subset meaning: CD45RO-CCR7+CD27+CD95- naive CD8+ T cells expressing CXCR3 (TNR3+). These receptors were collected from a human donor in good health. Some clones in this sample may be carry-over from other donors' samples.

The chain combines TRBV7-9 with TRBJ1-6; TCRdb calls TRBD1, which cannot be checked without DNA. The CDR3 runs 15 residues. In germline, CDR1 is SEHNR, CDR2 FQNEAQ (reference sequence). Here the CDR3 reads CASSQQREYNSPLHF.

This chain joins TRBV29-1 and TRBJ2-2. The germline V gene encodes CDR1 SQVTM and CDR2 ANQGSEA. The CDR3 extends over 12 amino acids. CDR3 loop: CSVVWGTGELFF.

The chain uses TRBV11-2 and TRBJ1-1. Germline CDR1 is SGHAT and CDR2 is FQNNGV. The CDR3 has 12 amino acids. Here the CDR3 reads CASSFDRTEAFF. Complete variable domain (other parts from reference TRBV11-2 and TRBJ1-1): EAGVAQSPRYKIIEKRQSVAFWCNPISGHATLYWYQQILGQGPKLLIQFQNNGVVDDSQLPKDRFSAERLKGVDSTLKIQPAKLEDSAVYLCASSFDRTEAFFGQGTRLTVV.

This rearrangement joins TRBV7-8 to TRBJ2-1; TCRdb picks TRBD1, but there is no DNA to check that call. This CDR3 region has 15 residues. Germline V gene data show CDR1 as SGHVS and CDR2 as FQNEAQ. The CDR3 protein is CASSLGGFSYNEQFF.

The chain combines TRBV10-3 with TRBJ2-5. Germline CDR1 and CDR2: ENHRY and SYGVKD. This CDR3 is 13 amino acids long. CDR3 in amino acids: CAISEGRQETQYF.

The chain uses TRBV29-1 and TRBJ2-7. This CDR3 has 12 residues. CDR1 and CDR2 from the germline V gene are SQVTM and ANQGSEA. CDR3 sequence: CSVEERGYEQYF.

The chain links TRBV27 to TRBJ2-7; TCRdb reports TRBD1, a call that lacks DNA to check it against. Germline values: CDR1 MNHEY, CDR2 SMNVEV (reference sequence). The CDR3 spans 13 residues. The CDR3: CASSSGAVYEQYF.

The V and J genes are TRBV14 and TRBJ2-7; TCRdb returns TRBD2, unconfirmable since there is no DNA. The CDR3 is 15 amino acids. The germline V gene encodes CDR1 SGHDN and CDR2 FVKESK. CDR3 sequence reads: CASSLGQRELGEQYF.

The V gene is TRBV4-3, the J gene TRBJ2-7; TCRdb returns TRBD2, unconfirmable since there is no DNA. The CDR3 runs to 15 residues. Germline CDR1 and CDR2: LGHNA and YSLEER. The CDR3 sequence: CASSPGTSGPYEQYF.

The chain uses TRBV7-3 and TRBJ2-2; no DNA is available, so the TRBD1 call from TCRdb remains unchecked. The CDR3 extends over 15 amino acids. Germline V gives CDR1 SGHTA, CDR2 FQGTGA. CDR3 protein: CASSPGQASPGELFF.

This rearrangement joins TRBV29-1 to TRBJ2-7; TCRdb selects TRBD1, and the lack of DNA leaves this call unchecked. Germline-derived CDR1 and CDR2 are SQVTM and ANQGSEA. The CDR3 has 13 residues. This CDR3 reads CSVRSDRAYEQYF.

This chain uses TRBV12-3 or TRBV12-4 with TRBJ2-2; the TRBD2 assignment by TCRdb is unverifiable without DNA. This CDR3 contains 18 residues. The CDR3 sequence: CASSPLRTRGGNTGELFF.

V is TRBV29-1 and J is TRBJ2-1; TCRdb reports TRBD1, a call that lacks DNA to check it against. Germline V gene sequence: CDR1 SQVTM, CDR2 ANQGSEA. CDR3 length: 14 residues. CDR3 sequence: CSVVGDRESIVQFF.